Following are 23 T cell receptor beta chains from one sample sequenced in a study of regulatory T cells in long-lasting Graves disease. Time point specified: newly diagnosed GD, antithyroid drugs for less than 3 months. There was RNA extracted from PBMCs, and the TCR library was made from it. For TCR beta, libraries came from iRepertoire HTBI primers and Arm-PCR of CDR3 regions. TCRdb re-analysed the multiplex PCR reads in MiXCR, keeping a single row per CDR3 protein. The sample records 500,000 or so distinct CDR3 sequences, roughly a sixth being singletons. This sample was also put to use in a study of T cells in Graves' hyperthyroidism and ophthalmopathy.

Sequencing used peripheral blood mononuclear cells (PBMCs), obtained at new diagnosis, from a patient treated with antithyroid drugs. The receptor source for this set is a woman aged 35-65 years with Graves disease.

There are a few counts of this clonotype. The chain has TRBV28 and TRBJ1-6; D is possibly TRBD1 (6 bases). The CDR3 contains 15 residues. Germline V CDR1 and CDR2: MDHEN, SYDVKM. V was trimmed by 8 bases and J by 2 bases, leaving 13 bases between them. DNA of the CDR3: TGTGCCAGCGGTCCACGACAGGCCTATAATTCACCCCTCCACTTT. Encoded protein: CASGPRQAYNSPLHF. The variable domain in full, completed from reference TRBV28 and TRBJ1-6, reads DVKVTQSSRYLVKRTGEKVFLECVQDMDHENMFWYRQDPGLGLRLIYFSYDVKMKEKGDIPEGYSVSREKKERFSLILESASTNQTSMYLCASGPRQAYNSPLHFGNGTRLTVT.

This clonotype was recorded many times. The chain employs TRBV12-3 or TRBV12-4 and TRBJ2-3; D not certain. Trimming cost V 4 bases and J 5 bases, with 28 bases left between them. CDR3 length: 19 amino acids. The CDR3 nucleotides read TGTGCCAGCAGTTCCTTCGAATACCTCAAACCCCACAGTGGAGATACGCAGTATTTT. Its protein is CASSSFEYLKPHSGDTQYF.

This chain connects TRBV10-3 to TRBJ2-1; D might be TRBD1 (6 bases). This CDR3 is built from 16 residues. The germline V gene encodes CDR1 ENHRY and CDR2 SYGVKD. V was cut by 0 bases and J by 9 bases, with 18 bases left in between. CDR3 DNA sequence: TGTGCCATCAGTGAGTCGTTGGGCGGACAGAGGGTTGAGCAGTTCTTC. It translates to CAISESLGGQRVEQFF.

The sample holds many counts of this clonotype. The J gene is TRBJ1-5, the V gene TRBV6-5; unclear D gene. CDR1 MNHEY and CDR2 SVGAGI come from the germline V gene. CDR3 size: 15 residues. V was trimmed by 4 bases and J by 3 bases, leaving 13 bases between them. As DNA, the CDR3 is TGTGCCAGCAGTTCTCAACCGAACTCCAATCAGCCCCAGCATTTT. As protein: CASSSQPNSNQPQHF.

The chain couples TRBV7-9 to TRBJ1-5; D not resolved. Trimming stripped 5 bases from V and 4 bases from J, with 6 bases between. This CDR3 comprises 12 residues. Germline-derived CDR1 and CDR2 are SEHNR and FQNEAQ (reference sequence). In nucleotides, the CDR3 is TGTGCCAGCAGCGCACCGAATCAGCCCCAGCATTTT. Protein sequence: CASSAPNQPQHF.

V usage is TRBV7-9 and J usage is TRBJ1-2; a possible D gene is TRBD1 (5 bases). CDR1 is SEHNR and CDR2 is FQNEAQ in the germline V gene (reference sequence). The length of the CDR3 is 17 residues. Trimming removed 6 bases at V and 2 bases at J, with 22 bases between. The CDR3 sequence is CASRLMPLRGGNYGYTF. In DNA, the CDR3 is TGTGCCAGCAGGCTAATGCCCCTCCGGGGGGGGAACTATGGCTACACCTTC.

This rearrangement joins TRBV18 to TRBJ1-5; 9 nucleotides line up with TRBD1. Germline lookup yields CDR1 KGHSH and CDR2 LQKENI. The CDR3 loop spans 15 amino acids. Losses at the gene ends were 0 bases for V and 6 bases for J; bases not matched to a gene: 3. CDR3 sequence reads: CASSPPGQGGQPQHF. DNA for the CDR3: TGTGCCAGCTCACCACCGGGACAGGGAGGTCAGCCCCAGCATTTT.

V gene TRBV7-2 combines with J gene TRBJ2-5, with TRBD2 matching 10 bases. V was pared by 5 bases and J by 2 bases, with 5 bases of the junction left unmatched. CDR3 length equals 15 residues. The germline V gene encodes CDR1 SGHTA and CDR2 FQGNSA. CDR3 DNA sequence: TGTGCCAGCAGCGTCGGGGGACTAGCGCAAGAGACCCAGTACTTC. This gives the protein CASSVGGLAQETQYF.

The chain employs TRBV2 and TRBJ2-7, with TRBD1 as a possible D gene (6 bases). This CDR3 contains 14 residues. Germline V gene sequence: CDR1 SNHLY, CDR2 FYNNEI. V dropped 4 bases and J dropped 0 bases, with 10 bases sitting between them. In DNA form, the CDR3 reads TGTGCCAGCAGTGTGGGACAAGCCTCCTACGAGCAGTACTTC. Amino acid sequence: CASSVGQASYEQYF.

The V gene is TRBV19, the J gene TRBJ2-7, with no clear D. The V end lost 5 bases, the J end lost 0 bases, and 11 bases lay between the germline ends. The CDR3 is made up of 14 amino acids. Per the germline V gene, CDR1 is LNHDA and CDR2 is SQIVND (reference sequence). CDR3 sequence reads: CASSPRVFSYEQYF. In nucleotides, the CDR3 is TGTGCCAGTAGTCCAAGGGTTTTCTCCTACGAGCAGTACTTC.

This chain connects TRBV5-1 to TRBJ2-5; TRBD1 agrees at 9 bases. From germline, CDR1 is SGHRS and CDR2 YFSETQ. The CDR3 is 15 residues long. V was clipped by 2 bases and J by 5 bases; unmatched bases: 7. The CDR3 is CASSFRDRDTETQYF. CDR3 sequence (DNA): TGCGCCAGCAGCTTCCGGGACAGGGATACGGAGACCCAGTACTTC.

In regard to this clonotype: This may be a read error: a much more frequent sequence differs by one nucleotide. The chain recombines TRBV19 with TRBJ2-3; 7 positions agree with TRBD1. The end of the DNA fits TRBJ2-5 better, so the J call may be wrong. The CDR3 has 14 residues. Germline V gene lookup returns CDR1 LNHDA and CDR2 SQIVND (reference sequence). The CDR3 nucleotides are TGTGCCAGTAGTGCCCGGACAGGTCCAGGGACCCAGTACTTC. It is translated as CASSARTGPGTQYF.

This clonotype was seen a few times. The V call is TRBV2, the J call TRBJ1-1; a weak D match, TRBD1 (6 bases). CDR1 SNHLY and CDR2 FYNNEI come from the germline V gene. The V end was cut by 2 bases, the J end by 1 base, with 8 bases between. CDR3 length: 14 residues. This CDR3 reads CASSEWGQNTEAFF. DNA for the CDR3: TGTGCCAGCAGTGAATGGGGACAGAACACTGAAGCTTTCTTT.

This clonotype was observed many times. The chain employs TRBV19 and TRBJ1-5, with TRBD1 matching over 7 bases. After removal of 6 bases from V and 5 bases from J, the junction contained 10 bases not matched to a gene. The CDR3 runs to 15 residues. Germline V gene sequence: CDR1 LNHDA, CDR2 SQIVND (reference sequence). CDR3 region: CASSQGGIRYQPQHF. The CDR3 DNA is TGTGCCAGTAGCCAGGGGGGGATTCGCTATCAGCCCCAGCATTTT.

This clonotype was counted at least ten times. This chain connects TRBV28 to TRBJ2-2; D remains unclear. Germline CDR1 is MDHEN and CDR2 is SYDVKM. The length of the CDR3 is 12 residues. V was shortened by 8 bases and J by 6 bases, with 10 bases between the two germline ends. This CDR3 is CASSPYPGELFF. CDR3 in DNA: TGTGCCAGCTCACCGTACCCCGGGGAGCTGTTTTTT.

The chain has TRBV5-8 and TRBJ2-5; TRBD1 matches 8 bases. Germline V CDR1 and CDR2: SGHTS, YDEGEE. CDR3 size: 16 residues. After removal of 2 bases from V and 1 base from J, the junction contained 7 bases not matched to a gene. CDR3 loop: CASSLAGTGPQETQYF. The CDR3 coding sequence is TGTGCCAGCAGCTTAGCTGGGACAGGCCCCCAAGAGACCCAGTACTTC. The full variable domain, in which reference TRBV5-8 and TRBJ2-5 provide the parts outside the CDR3, is EAGVTQSPTHLIKTRGQQATLRCSPISGHTSVYWYQQALGLGLQFLLWYDEGEERNRGNFPPRFSGRQFPNYSSELNVNALELEDSALYLCASSLAGTGPQETQYFGPGTRLLVL.

The chain has TRBV6-2 or TRBV6-3 and TRBJ1-2; 7 bases map to TRBD1. This CDR3 region has 15 residues. The germline V gene encodes CDR1 MNHEY and CDR2 SVGEGT. V was pared by 2 bases and J by 0 bases, with 3 bases of the junction left unmatched. In nucleotides, the CDR3 is TGTGCCAGCAGTTACGACAGGGAGCCTAACTATGGCTACACCTTC. It specifies CASSYDREPNYGYTF.

This clonotype has more than one count but fewer than ten. V is TRBV7-9 and J is TRBJ2-4, with a tentative D call TRBD1 (5 bases). V was cut by 0 bases and J by 7 bases, with 13 bases left in between. The CDR3 is 15 amino acids. The germline V gene has CDR1 SEHNR and CDR2 FQNEAQ (reference sequence). CDR3 nucleotides: TGTGCCAGCAGCTTAGCGGAAGGGGTCGTGAACATTCAGTACTTC. Protein: CASSLAEGVVNIQYF.

This clonotype has at least ten counts. The rearrangement joins TRBV6-1 to TRBJ2-5; 12 nucleotides agree with TRBD2. Germline V gives CDR1 MNHNS, CDR2 SASEGT. This CDR3 region has 16 residues. J was trimmed by 6 bases and V by 6 bases; bases with no gene match: 11. CDR3 sequence (DNA): TGTGCCAGCAGCCATGCTCCTAGCGGGGGGGCAAAGACCCAGTACTTC. Translated, it gives CASSHAPSGGAKTQYF.

J is TRBJ2-2 and V is TRBV2, with 7 positions matching TRBD2. Germline V gives CDR1 SNHLY, CDR2 FYNNEI. The CDR3 has 17 amino acids. The V segment lost 2 bases and the J segment 0 bases; nucleotides outside the gene matches: 6. The CDR3 sequence: CASSERWLAANTGELFF. The CDR3 DNA sequence: TGTGCCAGCAGTGAACGGTGGCTAGCGGCGAACACCGGGGAGCTGTTTTTT. Full variable domain (rest looked up from reference TRBV2 and TRBJ2-2): EPEVTQTPSHQVTQMGQEVILRCVPISNHLYFYWYRQILGQKVEFLVSFYNNEISEKSEIFDDQFSVERPDGSNFTLKIRSTKLEDSAMYFCASSERWLAANTGELFFGEGSRLTVL.

This clonotype came up a few times. The chain has TRBV2 and TRBJ1-2; D remains ambiguous. Trimming stripped 7 bases from V and 8 bases from J, with 14 bases between. Germline V gives CDR1 SNHLY, CDR2 FYNNEI. This CDR3 contains 12 residues. CDR3 loop: CASNFDRLGYTF. CDR3 nucleotides: TGTGCCAGCAATTTCGACCGCTTGGGCTACACCTTC.

V usage is TRBV11-3 and J usage is TRBJ2-2, with 10 positions matching TRBD2. In germline, CDR1 is SGHNT, CDR2 YENEEA. V lost 4 bases to trimming and J lost 0 bases; unmatched junction nucleotides: 17. The CDR3 extends over 21 amino acids. The CDR3 DNA sequence: TGTGCCAGCAGCTCGTCTTGGGCCATCCTAGCGGGGGAGGCGAACACCGGGGAGCTGTTTTTT. Its protein is CASSSSWAILAGEANTGELFF.

The gene calls are TRBV19 and TRBJ2-3; D call uncertain. The CDR3 totals 14 residues. The germline CDR1 and CDR2 sequences are LNHDA and SQIVND (reference sequence). The V gene lost 2 bases and the J gene lost 6 bases, with 12 bases spanning the gap. This CDR3 is CASSISGGWDTQYF. Here the CDR3 DNA reads TGTGCCAGTAGTATATCAGGTGGATGGGATACGCAGTATTTT.